The clone carrying this TCR beta chain was found once. The protocol was immunoSEQ multiplex PCR, while the TCRdb copy is restricted to in-frame clones and leaves out a portion. This sample has around 360,000 clones, with around 87% found just once. The V and J ends lost 5 bases and 6 bases, in that order; junction bases with no gene match: 2. CDR3 size: 12 residues. Germline V lookup: CDR1 SGHAT, CDR2 FQNNGV. This entry is derived from a study of blood T cell repertoires in COVID-19. J is TRBJ1-2 and V is TRBV11-2; 8 nucleotides agree with TRBD1. The clonotype originates from a man aged 35-49 years in a cohort exposed to, infected with or recovered from COVID-19 (not recorded which). Sequencing used PBMCs or T cells enriched from blood (not recorded which). CDR3 residues: CASSQTGDGYTF. The CDR3 DNA reads as TGTGCCAGCAGCCAGACAGGGGATGGCTACACCTTC.